This TCR beta chain was documented in a study of shared clonotypes between healthy human individuals. Looking at the study overall: Researchers drew samples from a couple of women and three men aged 18 to 49. Study-level findings and limits: Sequencing of the sorted subsets was shown by rarefaction to be incomplete despite large depth.

From CD4+ cells came CD45RA+ naive and CD45RA-negative memory subsets. A remark on this clone: The antigen remains undetermined.

Profiling relied on immunoSEQ multiplex PCR, and the TCRdb table lists in-frame clones only, not all of them. The sample yields hundreds of thousands of clones, 55% to 85% seen once. Trimming left V 11 bases short and J 3 bases short, with 15 bases between. The CDR3 consists of 13 residues. CDR1 is LNHDA and CDR2 is SQIVND in the germline V gene (reference sequence). The sample was memory CD4+ T cells sorted from blood. Subset in this sample: CD45RA-negative fraction. The sequence derives from a woman aged 30 to 39 in good health. The chain recombines TRBV19 with TRBJ2-3, with TRBD2 as a possible D gene (6 bases). The CDR3 DNA reads as TGTGCCGCCGGAGCAGCGGGTACAGATACGCAGTATTTT. Translated, it gives CAAGAAGTDTQYF.